This is a list of T cell receptor beta chains from one sample in a study of identical twins. TCRdb reprocessed the 5' RACE reads via MiXCR and lists one record per CDR3 protein. The table has around 500,000 distinct CDR3 sequences, 13% to 15% seen once; the top ten hold around 0.57%. This same sample was also taken into another study, of yellow fever vaccine responses in identical twins.

The sequenced material came from CD4+ T cells sorted from blood. All receptors come from a woman between 18 and 29 years old in good health. CDR3s include the opening cysteine and the closing phenylalanine or tryptophan. Each record gives: D gene, V gene, J gene, clone size, CDR3 protein, CDR3 DNA. The D gene is left open where the match is weak. A row's size may be missing; if present it is once, few, many or a size class.

>.|TRBV20-1|TRBJ2-1|.
CSARAISLYNEQFF
TGCAGTGCTAGAGCAATAAGTCTCTACAATGAGCAGTTCTTC
>.|TRBV30|TRBJ2-3|.
CAWSNGGGTDTQYF
TGTGCCTGGAGTAACGGGGGCGGCACAGATACGCAGTATTTT
>TRBD1|TRBV2|TRBJ1-4|.
CASRRGTGSWEKLFF
TGTGCCAGCAGACGCGGGACAGGGTCTTGGGAAAAACTGTTTTTT
>TRBD1|TRBV29-1|TRBJ1-1|.
CSVQPGTGVNTEAFF
TGCAGCGTCCAACCCGGGACAGGGGTGAACACTGAAGCTTTCTTT
>.|TRBV28|TRBJ1-1|few
CASSPYRRSMNTEAFF
TGTGCCAGCAGTCCGTATCGCCGGAGTATGAACACTGAAGCTTTCTTT
>TRBD1|TRBV28|TRBJ1-4|.
CASSETGTGGEKLFF
TGTGCCAGCAGTGAGACCGGGACAGGGGGAGAAAAACTGTTTTTT
>.|TRBV5-1|TRBJ2-1|few
CASSLDGSRVNEQFF
TGCGCCAGCAGCTTGGATGGGTCTCGAGTCAATGAGCAGTTCTTC
>.|TRBV23-1|TRBJ2-2|.
CASSQSPEVGELFF
TGCGCCAGCAGTCAATCTCCGGAGGTGGGGGAGCTGTTTTTT
>.|TRBV12-3/TRBV12-4|TRBJ2-5|few
CASSTIGGNQETQYF
TGTGCCAGCAGCACCATTGGGGGGAACCAAGAGACCCAGTACTTC
>.|TRBV25-1|TRBJ1-1|.
CASSVHNRDGTEAFF
TGTGCCAGCAGTGTACACAACAGGGATGGCACTGAAGCTTTCTTT
>TRBD1|TRBV10-3|TRBJ2-5|.
CAISDRTGEETQYF
TGTGCCATCAGTGATAGGACAGGGGAAGAGACCCAGTACTTC
>.|TRBV5-1|TRBJ2-5|few
CASSQLGGSQETQYF
TGCGCCAGCAGTCAGTTAGGAGGGAGCCAGGAGACCCAGTACTTC
>.|TRBV19|TRBJ1-2|few
CASSIGSGYTF
TGTGCCAGTAGTATCGGGAGTGGCTACACCTTC
>.|TRBV11-3|TRBJ2-5|few
CASSLGGDRQTQYF
TGTGCCAGCAGCTTAGGAGGAGACAGGCAGACCCAGTACTTC
>.|TRBV5-1|TRBJ2-7|.
CASSKSDGGTYEQYF
TGCGCCAGCAGCAAATCCGACGGAGGCACCTACGAGCAGTACTTC
>TRBD2|TRBV5-1|TRBJ2-3|few
CASSAPPTSGSWSDTQYF
TGCGCCAGCAGCGCGCCCCCGACTAGCGGGAGTTGGTCAGATACGCAGTATTTT
>.|TRBV6-5|TRBJ1-6|.
CASSYDRGTSSYNSPLHF
TGTGCCAGCAGTTACGATCGGGGGACGAGCTCCTATAATTCACCCCTCCACTTT
>TRBD1|TRBV20-1|TRBJ1-6|many
CSARPGQNNSPLHF
TGCAGTGCTAGACCGGGACAGAATAATTCACCCCTCCACTTT
>TRBD2|TRBV29-1|TRBJ2-5|.
CSVPSLAGGSETQYF
TGCAGCGTGCCCTCCCTAGCGGGAGGCTCTGAGACCCAGTACTTC
>TRBD2|TRBV7-2|TRBJ2-7|.
CASRHGLAGDWTYEQYF
TGTGCCAGCAGACACGGACTAGCGGGGGACTGGACCTACGAGCAGTACTTC
>TRBD1|TRBV29-1|TRBJ2-2|.
CSVHATGGTTGELFF
TGCAGCGTCCACGCGACAGGGGGCACCACCGGGGAGCTGTTTTTT
>.|TRBV5-1|TRBJ2-1|few
CASSLVEGALNEQFF
TGCGCCAGCAGCTTGGTGGAGGGGGCGTTAAATGAGCAGTTCTTC
>.|TRBV20-1|TRBJ2-5|.
CSASQGKETQYF
TGCAGTGCTAGTCAGGGGAAAGAGACCCAGTACTTC
>.|TRBV7-9|TRBJ2-3|few
CASSFQGTLTDTQYF
TGTGCCAGCAGCTTCCAGGGAACCCTCACAGATACGCAGTATTTT
>.|TRBV29-1|TRBJ2-1|many
CSVGPGAYNEQFF
TGCAGCGTTGGGCCGGGGGCCTACAATGAGCAGTTCTTC
>.|TRBV3-1|TRBJ2-4|.
CASRTPPKGTGNIQYF
TGTGCCAGCAGAACCCCCCCAAAAGGGACGGGGAACATTCAGTACTTC
>TRBD2|TRBV12-3/TRBV12-4|TRBJ2-3|many
CASSLAGARDTQYF
TGTGCCAGCAGTTTGGCGGGAGCGAGAGATACGCAGTATTTT
>TRBD2|TRBV4-2|TRBJ2-3|many
CASSQVTSGGARDTQYF
TGTGCCAGCAGCCAAGTAACTAGCGGGGGGGCGAGGGATACGCAGTATTTT
>TRBD2|TRBV3-1|TRBJ2-3|.
CACSRTSGGASTDTQYF
TGTGCCTGCAGCCGTACTAGCGGGGGCGCTAGCACAGATACGCAGTATTTT
>.|TRBV20-1|TRBJ2-2|few
CSASVGQNTGELFF
TGCAGTGCTAGTGTGGGCCAGAACACCGGGGAGCTGTTTTTT
>TRBD2|TRBV15|TRBJ2-1|few
CATSNQRGGRIGNEQFF
TGTGCCACCAGCAACCAACGGGGGGGCCGCATTGGGAATGAGCAGTTCTTC
>.|TRBV20-1|TRBJ2-3|.
CSATGLQVDTQYF
TGCAGTGCCACGGGACTGCAGGTAGATACGCAGTATTTT
>TRBD2|TRBV10-3|TRBJ2-3|.
CAIRKTSGGHTDTQYF
TGTGCCATCAGGAAGACTAGCGGGGGGCACACAGATACGCAGTATTTT
>.|TRBV7-9|TRBJ2-7|.
CASSTIAPGLEQYF
TGTGCCAGCAGCACTATCGCGCCAGGACTTGAGCAGTACTTC
>.|TRBV7-2|TRBJ2-5|few
CASSLGFPGLEGGTQYF
TGTGCCAGCAGCTTAGGATTTCCGGGACTTGAGGGGGGGACCCAGTACTTC
>TRBD1|TRBV5-1|TRBJ2-3|many
CASSDRGLGDTQYF
TGCGCCAGCAGCGACAGGGGGCTAGGGGATACGCAGTATTTT
>TRBD1|TRBV2|TRBJ2-1|few
CASSGRTGANNEQFF
TGTGCCAGCAGTGGCCGGACAGGGGCAAACAATGAGCAGTTCTTC
>TRBD2|TRBV6-1|TRBJ2-1|many
CASSSGTSGSNEQFF
TGTGCCAGCAGCTCCGGGACTAGCGGGAGTAATGAGCAGTTCTTC
>.|TRBV28|TRBJ2-3|.
CACMPQGPGTDTQYF
TGTGCCTGCATGCCCCAGGGACCCGGCACAGATACGCAGTATTTT
>.|TRBV29-1|TRBJ2-7|.
CSVGGSNFHEQYF
TGCAGCGTTGGGGGGTCAAACTTCCACGAGCAGTACTTC
>.|TRBV6-4|TRBJ2-1|few
CARTGLLSSSYNEQFF
TGTGCCCGTACAGGGCTCCTATCCAGCTCCTACAATGAGCAGTTCTTC